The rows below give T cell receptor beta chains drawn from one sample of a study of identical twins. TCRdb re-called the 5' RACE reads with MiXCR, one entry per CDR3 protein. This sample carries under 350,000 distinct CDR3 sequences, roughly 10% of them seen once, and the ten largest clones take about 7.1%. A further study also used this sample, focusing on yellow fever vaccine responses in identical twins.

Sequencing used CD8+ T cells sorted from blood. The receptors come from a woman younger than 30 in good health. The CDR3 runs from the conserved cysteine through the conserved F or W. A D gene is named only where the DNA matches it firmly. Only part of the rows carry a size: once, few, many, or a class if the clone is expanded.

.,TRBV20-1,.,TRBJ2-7,CSAKEGEGNSYEQYF,TGCAGTGCTAAGGAGGGTGAGGGCAACTCCTACGAGCAGTACTTC
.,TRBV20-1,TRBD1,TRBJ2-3,CSVVPGQRTDTQYF,TGCAGTGTTGTACCGGGACAGCGCACAGATACGCAGTATTTT
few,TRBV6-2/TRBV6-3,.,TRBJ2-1,CASLPVGYNEQFF,TGTGCCAGCCTCCCGGTGGGTTACAATGAGCAGTTCTTC
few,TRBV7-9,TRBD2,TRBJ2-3,CASSLFSGRETTDTQYF,TGTGCCAGCAGCTTATTCAGCGGGAGGGAAACCACAGATACGCAGTATTTT
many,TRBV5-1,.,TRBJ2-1,CASSLTRRDEQFF,TGCGCCAGCAGCTTGACGAGACGGGATGAGCAGTTCTTC
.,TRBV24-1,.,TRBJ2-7,CATSDSGQPYEQYF,TGTGCCACCAGTGATTCCGGACAGCCCTACGAGCAGTACTTC
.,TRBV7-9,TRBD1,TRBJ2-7,CASSSPGQGDHEQYF,TGTGCCAGCAGCTCGCCGGGACAGGGGGACCACGAGCAGTACTTC
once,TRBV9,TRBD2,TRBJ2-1,CASSVALAGYNEQFF,TGTGCCAGCAGCGTAGCATTAGCGGGGTACAATGAGCAGTTCTTC
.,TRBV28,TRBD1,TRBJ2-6,CASSRLSRDREIRGANVLTF,TGTGCCAGCAGCCGATTGTCCCGAGACAGGGAGATTCGGGGGGCCAACGTCCTGACTTTC
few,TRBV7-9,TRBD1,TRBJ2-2,CASIGQGAAGELFF,TGTGCCAGCATCGGACAGGGGGCCGCCGGGGAGCTGTTTTTT
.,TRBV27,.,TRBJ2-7,CASSLLGGLAPSYEQYF,TGTGCCAGCAGTTTATTGGGTGGGCTAGCGCCGTCCTACGAGCAGTACTTC
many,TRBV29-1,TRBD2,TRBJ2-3,CSLFRGADTQYF,TGCAGCCTTTTCCGGGGGGCAGATACGCAGTATTTT
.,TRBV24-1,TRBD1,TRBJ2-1,CATSDLRDRGAGAQQFF,TGTGCCACCAGTGATTTGAGAGACAGGGGTGCCGGGGCCCAGCAGTTCTTC
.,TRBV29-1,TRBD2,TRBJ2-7,CSVRAGENYEQYF,TGCAGCGTAAGAGCGGGAGAGAACTACGAGCAGTACTTC
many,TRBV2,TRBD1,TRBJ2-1,CASSEGQAYEQFF,TGTGCCAGCAGTGAGGGACAGGCCTATGAGCAGTTCTTC
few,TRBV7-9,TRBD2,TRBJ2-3,CASSLVRAGALTDTQYF,TGTGCCAGCAGCTTAGTACGTGCGGGAGCACTCACAGATACGCAGTATTTT
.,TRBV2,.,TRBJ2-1,CAICFGISVPPNRNEQFF,TGTGCCATCTGTTTTGGGATATCGGTTCCCCCTAACCGCAATGAGCAGTTCTTC
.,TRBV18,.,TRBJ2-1,CASSPRDQSNEQFF,TGTGCCAGCTCACCACGGGACCAATCCAATGAGCAGTTCTTC
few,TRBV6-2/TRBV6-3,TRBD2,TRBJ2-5,CASSYSTAGGPREETQYF,TGTGCCAGCAGTTACTCGACAGCGGGGGGGCCTCGGGAAGAGACCCAGTACTTC
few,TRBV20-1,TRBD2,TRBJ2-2,CSARLRGDTGELFF,TGCAGTGCTAGACTGCGGGGGGACACCGGGGAGCTGTTTTTT
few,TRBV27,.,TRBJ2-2,CASSFGSATGELFF,TGTGCCAGCAGTTTCGGCTCGGCCACCGGGGAGCTGTTTTTT
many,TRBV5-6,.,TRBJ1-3,CASSQLRNTIYF,TGTGCCAGCAGCCAGTTACGAAACACCATATATTTT
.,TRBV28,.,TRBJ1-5,CASRGDRSNQPQHF,TGTGCCAGCAGGGGCGACAGGAGCAATCAGCCCCAGCATTTT